This T cell receptor beta chain was sequenced in a study of T cell responses to AZD1222 COVID-19 vaccine. Study-level results: The study identified only a handful of AZD1222 recipients as seropositive at baseline.

With 4 bases clipped from V and 4 bases from J, the junction kept 10 bases outside the gene matches. CDR3 length: 16 residues. In germline, CDR1 is LNHDA, CDR2 SQIVND (reference sequence). Sequencing was performed with immunoSEQ multiplex PCR; in TCRdb, only in-frame clones are kept and a portion is missing. The table records around 100,000 clones, roughly 87% of them present only once. As concerns this clone: The antigen remains unidentified.

The material sequenced was peripheral blood, taken on day 0 of AZD1222 vaccination. The V gene is TRBV19, the J gene TRBJ1-2; TRBD1 matches at 9 bases. The TCR originated in an adult in good health. The CDR3 DNA sequence: TGTGCCAGTAGTACCTCCCTGGGACAGGGTTTCTATGGCTACACCTTC. It specifies CASSTSLGQGFYGYTF.